This entry is about one TCR beta chain. The data were taken from a study of T cells in tuberculosis. On the study more broadly: CD1B tetramers identified T cells specific for mycobacterial lipid GMM. Study-wide findings and caveats: T cells binding CD1B-GMM tetramer weakly possibly escaped the sort.

Sequencing was performed with immunoSEQ multiplex PCR; in TCRdb, only in-frame clones are kept and a portion is missing. The sample holds 60,000 or so clones; around 86% are singletons and the top ten take more than 10%. Sorting used thawed, overnight-rested PBMC stained with anti-CD3, a viability dye and GMM-loaded CD1B tetramer. CD1B tetramers were loaded with Rhodococcus equi-derived C32 glucose monomycolate. CD14-expressing monocytes were removed from PBMC before cryopreservation and sorting. From each donor, some 100,000 tetramer-negative cells were sorted. Germline assignment: CDR1 SGHRS and CDR2 YFSETQ. This CDR3 has 15 amino acids. V lost 3 bases, J lost 7 bases, and 11 bases stayed unmatched.

Specimen: CD1b-GMM tetramer-negative cells sorted from PBMCs. This sequence joins TRBV5-1 and TRBJ2-7, with 9 bases aligning to TRBD1. The clonotype was recovered from an adult woman with latent tuberculosis. The CDR3 reads CASSSLLDRGKEQYF. DNA of the CDR3: TGCGCCAGCAGCTCGCTTTTGGACAGGGGAAAGGAGCAGTACTTC.